The clone carrying this T cell receptor beta chain was counted once. Data came from immunoSEQ multiplex PCR; TCRdb stores just in-frame clones and leaves some out. The repertoire holds roughly 200,000 clones, about nine tenths seen once, with over 3% in the top ten. The record originates from a study of blood T cell repertoires in COVID-19. Germline CDR1 and CDR2: SNHLY and FYNNEI. This CDR3 region has 17 residues. The ends lost 1 base at V and 2 bases at J; junction bases unmatched: 10. The rearrangement joins TRBV2 to TRBJ2-5, with 7 bases aligning to TRBD1. The receptor was isolated from a woman aged 40 to 50 with acute COVID-19. Sequences were obtained from PBMCs or T cells enriched from blood (not recorded which). The CDR3 sequence: CASSEVTGTATQETQYF. The CDR3 DNA sequence: TGTGCCAGCAGTGAAGTAACTGGGACAGCAACTCAAGAGACCCAGTACTTC.